The 16 T cell receptor beta chains in this list originate from one sample, sequenced in a study of CD8 T cells in ankylosing spondylitis. From the 5' RACE reads, TCRdb called clonotypes with MiXCR, one entry per CDR3 protein. The data contain 150,000 to 200,000 distinct CDR3 sequences, around 17% of them singletons. Sequenced input: blood, either unsorted or a sorted T cell fraction (not recorded which). The receptors shown here come from a male donor with ankylosing spondylitis or in good health (not recorded which).

The rearrangement joins TRBV28 to TRBJ2-2; D unresolved. CDR1 and CDR2 from the germline V gene are MDHEN and SYDVKM. V lost 5 bases to trimming and J lost 0 bases, with 22 bases between them. This CDR3 contains 19 residues. DNA for the CDR3: TGTGCCAGCAGTCCGATTACCCCGTTTGGGTACCCGAACACCGGGGAGCTGTTTTTT. This sequence encodes CASSPITPFGYPNTGELFF. Full variable domain (missing parts from reference TRBV28 and TRBJ2-2): DVKVTQSSRYLVKRTGEKVFLECVQDMDHENMFWYRQDPGLGLRLIYFSYDVKMKEKGDIPEGYSVSREKKERFSLILESASTNQTSMYLCASSPITPFGYPNTGELFFGEGSRLTVL.

This clonotype was counted ten times or more. The CDR3 region has the DNA TGCGCCAGCAGCTTGGCCCGGGACAGCTTGAGGAATGAGCAGTTCTTC. Protein product: CASSLARDSLRNEQFF. V and J are TRBV5-1 and TRBJ2-1; 7 bases are shared with TRBD1. The CDR3 consists of 16 residues. Germline V gene lookup returns CDR1 SGHRS and CDR2 YFSETQ. V was pared by 0 bases and J by 7 bases, with 10 bases of the junction left unmatched.

This clonotype was seen many times. The chain is built from TRBV29-1 and TRBJ2-1; D uncertain. The germline CDR1 and CDR2 sequences are SQVTM and ANQGSEA. Trimming took 4 bases from V and 0 from J, leaving 7 bases between them. The CDR3 is 13 residues long. The CDR3 here is CSVAPSSYNEQFF. CDR3 coding DNA: TGCAGCGTTGCCCCAAGCTCCTACAATGAGCAGTTCTTC.

This clonotype was counted ten times or more. The chain has TRBV29-1 and TRBJ2-3; no clear D gene. CDR1 is SQVTM, CDR2 ANQGSEA, per germline. The CDR3 is 12 amino acids. Trimming cost V 6 bases and J 3 bases, with 10 bases left between them. CDR3 nucleotides: TGCAGCGTCCTCGGTGGTACAGATACGCAGTATTTT. It yields the protein CSVLGGTDTQYF.

In regard to this clonotype: It may be a read error: a sequence one base away is much more abundant. V is TRBV29-1 and J is TRBJ2-7; maybe TRBD1 (5 bases). Between the trimmed V and J ends, which lost 2 bases and 2 bases, there was a span of 10 bases. Germline-derived CDR1 and CDR2 are SQVTM and ANQGSEA. The CDR3 loop spans 13 amino acids. Here the CDR3 reads CSVEPHRTYEQYF. In nucleotides, the CDR3 is TGCAGCGTTGAACCCCACAGGACCTACGAGCAGTACTTC.

The rearrangement links TRBV20-1 to TRBJ2-7; TRBD1 might be the D (5 bases). V was pared by 1 base and J by 3 bases, with 16 bases between. Germline assignment: CDR1 DFQATT and CDR2 SNEGSKA (reference sequence). The CDR3 extends over 15 amino acids. The CDR3 sequence is CSARVTVGPSYEQYF. The CDR3, as DNA: TGCAGTGCTAGAGTGACAGTGGGGCCCAGCTACGAGCAGTACTTC.

For the CDR3, the DNA is TGTGCCATCAGTGAGTTACTAGCGGGAGCATCGGGCACGCAGTATTTT. It codes for CAISELLAGASGTQYF. The chain employs TRBV10-3 and TRBJ2-3; 11 bases fit TRBD2. The CDR3 loop spans 16 amino acids. Trimming removed 1 base from V and 9 bases from J; junction bases left unmatched: 9. Germline-derived CDR1 and CDR2 are ENHRY and SYGVKD.

The chain recombines TRBV2 with TRBJ2-2; 7 positions match TRBD1. This CDR3 is 15 amino acids long. From germline, CDR1 is SNHLY and CDR2 FYNNEI. Trimming took 3 bases from V and 1 from J; bases not matched to a gene: 2. CDR3 protein: CASSETGRNTGELFF. Here the CDR3 DNA reads TGTGCCAGCAGTGAGACAGGGAGGAACACCGGGGAGCTGTTTTTT.

This clonotype was counted at least ten times. The chain has TRBV12-3 or TRBV12-4 and TRBJ2-5; D call uncertain. Deletions cut 4 bases from V and 8 bases from J, with 14 bases between. CDR3 size: 13 residues. CDR3 protein: CASSWVRLGTQYF. CDR3 in DNA: TGTGCCAGCAGTTGGGTCCGTTTAGGAACCCAGTACTTC.

In its sample, this clonotype was seen a few times. V is TRBV18 and J is TRBJ2-1; 11 nucleotides agree with TRBD1. The CDR3 covers 16 residues. With V trimmed by 3 bases and J by 7 bases, 8 bases remained unmatched. Per germline, CDR1 KGHSH and CDR2 LQKENI. The CDR3 DNA reads TGTGCCAGCTCACCTCCTACCGGGACAGGGGGGAATGAGCAGTTCTTC. It is translated as CASSPPTGTGGNEQFF. Filled out from reference TRBV18 and TRBJ2-1, the complete variable domain reads NAGVMQNPRHLVRRRGQEARLRCSPMKGHSHVYWYRQLPEEGLKFMVYLQKENIIDESGMPKERFSAEFPKEGPSILRIQQVVRGDSAAYFCASSPPTGTGGNEQFFGPGTRLTVL.

Only a few counts were recorded for this clonotype. The V gene is TRBV10-3, the J gene TRBJ2-5; 13 bases align to TRBD2. Germline V gene sequence: CDR1 ENHRY, CDR2 SYGVKD. This CDR3 region has 15 residues. The V and J ends lost 3 bases and 3 bases, in that order; junction bases with no gene match: 1. The CDR3 DNA follows: TGTGCCATCAGTGACGGGACTAGCGGGAAAGAGACCCAGTACTTC. Translation gives CAISDGTSGKETQYF.

Many counts were recorded for this clonotype. V is TRBV5-6 and J is TRBJ2-2, with 9 nucleotides matching TRBD2. The ends lost 0 bases at V and 5 bases at J; junction bases unmatched: 14. From germline, CDR1 is SGHDT and CDR2 YYEEEE. There are 19 residues in the CDR3. CDR3 sequence: CASSLALAGIRLGTGELFF. The CDR3 DNA follows: TGTGCCAGCAGCTTGGCTCTAGCGGGAATCCGGTTAGGTACCGGGGAGCTGTTTTTT.

The chain employs TRBV12-3 or TRBV12-4 and TRBJ2-1; D remains ambiguous. This CDR3 contains 14 residues. Trimming left V 8 bases short and J 0 bases short, with 11 bases between. This CDR3 reads CASEDGSSYNEQFF. CDR3 bases: TGTGCCAGCGAGGACGGAAGCTCCTACAATGAGCAGTTCTTC.

J is TRBJ1-5 and V is TRBV3-1; 7 bases map to TRBD1. The CDR3 consists of 14 residues. Germline-derived CDR1 and CDR2 are LGHDT and YNNKEL (reference sequence). With V trimmed by 4 bases and J by 5 bases, 5 bases remained unmatched. The CDR3 loop is CASSLGTADQPQHF. CDR3 nucleotide sequence: TGTGCCAGCAGCCTCGGGACAGCGGATCAGCCCCAGCATTTT.

This clonotype was picked up many times. V is TRBV5-1 and J is TRBJ2-3; 13 bases map to TRBD2. Germline V lookup: CDR1 SGHRS, CDR2 YFSETQ. J was trimmed by 2 bases and V by 5 bases; bases with no gene match: 5. The CDR3 extends over 16 amino acids. The DNA of the CDR3 is TGCGCCAGCAGTCGCGGACTAGCGGGAGTCACAGATACGCAGTATTTT. Translated: CASSRGLAGVTDTQYF.

V and J are TRBV29-1 and TRBJ2-4; D possibly matches TRBD1 or TRBD2 (5 bases each). CDR1 and CDR2 from the germline V gene are SQVTM and ANQGSEA. The CDR3 has 12 residues. Trimming left V 4 bases short and J 8 bases short, with 12 bases between. This chain's CDR3 is CSVGYLGDIQYF. In DNA form, the CDR3 reads TGCAGCGTTGGGTACCTGGGGGACATTCAGTACTTC.